This T cell receptor (beta chain) came from a study of blood T cells in healthy people across ages. Trimming pared 3 bases from V and 9 bases from J, leaving 15 bases between. The CDR3 extends over 14 amino acids. In its sample, this clonotype was seen once. The antigen is not known. Study observations and caveats: Investigators treated diversity estimates from one million T cells as underestimates. Long-lived and aged donors differed, with more naive CD4+ cells and higher diversity in the long-lived.

Each sample yielded at least 5 micrograms of PBMC total RNA. Together with a sample-barcoded 5' primer, a J-beta primer mix was included in a second PCR lasting roughly 6 to 12 cycles. A single record per CDR3 protein comes from TCRdb applying MiXCR to the 5' RACE reads. The sample holds about 650,000 distinct CDR3 sequences; roughly 30% are singletons and the top ten take less than 20%. J is TRBJ2-1 and V is TRBV12-3 or TRBV12-4; D is unresolved. This sequence was found in a woman aged 80 or over in good health. Sequenced material: blood. The CDR3 is CASSFIGDRSEQFF. The CDR3 DNA follows: TGTGCCAGCAGTTTCATCGGAGACCGGTCTGAGCAGTTCTTC.